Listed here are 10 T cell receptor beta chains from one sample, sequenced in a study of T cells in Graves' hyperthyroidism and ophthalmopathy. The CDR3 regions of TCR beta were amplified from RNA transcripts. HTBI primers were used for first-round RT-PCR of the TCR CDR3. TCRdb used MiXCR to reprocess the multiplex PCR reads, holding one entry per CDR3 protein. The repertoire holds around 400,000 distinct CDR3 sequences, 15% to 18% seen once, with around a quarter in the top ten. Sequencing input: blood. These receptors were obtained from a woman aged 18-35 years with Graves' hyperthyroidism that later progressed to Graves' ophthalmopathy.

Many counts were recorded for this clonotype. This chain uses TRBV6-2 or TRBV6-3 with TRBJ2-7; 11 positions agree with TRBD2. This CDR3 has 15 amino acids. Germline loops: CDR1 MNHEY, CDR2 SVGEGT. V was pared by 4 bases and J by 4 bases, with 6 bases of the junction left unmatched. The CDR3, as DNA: TGTGCCAGCAGTTTCGGGCTAGCGGGAGGATACGAGCAGTACTTC. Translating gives CASSFGLAGGYEQYF.

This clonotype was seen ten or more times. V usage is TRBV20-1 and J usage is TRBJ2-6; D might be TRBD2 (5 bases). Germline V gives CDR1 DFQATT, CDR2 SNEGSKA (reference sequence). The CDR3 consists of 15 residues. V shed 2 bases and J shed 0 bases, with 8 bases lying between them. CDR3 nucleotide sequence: TGCAGTGCTAGAAAGGCGGGCTCTGGGGCCAACGTCCTGACTTTC. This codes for CSARKAGSGANVLTF.

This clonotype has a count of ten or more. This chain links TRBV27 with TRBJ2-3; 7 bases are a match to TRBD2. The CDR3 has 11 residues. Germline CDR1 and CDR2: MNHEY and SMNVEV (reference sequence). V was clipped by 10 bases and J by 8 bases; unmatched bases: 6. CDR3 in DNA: TGTGCCACCTCAGGCGGGGGTACGCAGTATTTT. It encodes CATSGGGTQYF.

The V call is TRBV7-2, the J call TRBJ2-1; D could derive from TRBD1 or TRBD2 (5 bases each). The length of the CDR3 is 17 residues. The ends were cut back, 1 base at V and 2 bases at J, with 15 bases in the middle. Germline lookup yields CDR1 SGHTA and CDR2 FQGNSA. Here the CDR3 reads CASSLVGRDGAYNEQFF. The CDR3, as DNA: TGTGCCAGCAGCTTAGTAGGTCGGGACGGGGCCTACAATGAGCAGTTCTTC.

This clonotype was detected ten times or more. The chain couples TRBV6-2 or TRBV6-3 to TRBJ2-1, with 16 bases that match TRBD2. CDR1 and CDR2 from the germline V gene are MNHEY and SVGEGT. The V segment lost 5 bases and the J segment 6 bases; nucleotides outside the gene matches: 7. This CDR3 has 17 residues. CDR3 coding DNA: TGTGCCAGCAGTCCGGGACTAGCGGGAGGGCCCCTCAATGAGCAGTTCTTC. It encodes CASSPGLAGGPLNEQFF.

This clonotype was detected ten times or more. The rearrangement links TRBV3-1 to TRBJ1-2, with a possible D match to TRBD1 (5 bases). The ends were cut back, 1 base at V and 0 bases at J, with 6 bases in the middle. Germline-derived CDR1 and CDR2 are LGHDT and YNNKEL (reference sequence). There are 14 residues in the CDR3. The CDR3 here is CASSQGQSNYGYTF. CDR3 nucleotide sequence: TGTGCCAGCAGCCAAGGACAGTCTAACTATGGCTACACCTTC.

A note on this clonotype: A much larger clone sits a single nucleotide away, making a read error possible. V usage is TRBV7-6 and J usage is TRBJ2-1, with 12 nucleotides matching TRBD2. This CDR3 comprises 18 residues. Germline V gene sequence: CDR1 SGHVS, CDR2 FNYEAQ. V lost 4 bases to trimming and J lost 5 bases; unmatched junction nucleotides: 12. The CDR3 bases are TGTGCCAGCAGCTCAGCGACCGCGAGGACTAGCGGGAACAATGAGCAGTTCTTC. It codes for CASSSATARTSGNNEQFF. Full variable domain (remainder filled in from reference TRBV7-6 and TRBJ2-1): GAGVSQSPRYKVTKRGQDVALRCDPISGHVSLYWYRQALGQGPEFLTYFNYEAQQDKSGLPNDRFSAERPEGSISTLTIQRTEQRDSAMYRCASSSATARTSGNNEQFFGPGTRLTVL.

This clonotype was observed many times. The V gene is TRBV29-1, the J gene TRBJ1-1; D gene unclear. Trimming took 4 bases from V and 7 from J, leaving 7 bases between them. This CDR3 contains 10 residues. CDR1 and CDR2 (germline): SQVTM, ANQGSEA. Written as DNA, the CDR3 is TGCAGCGTTGGGGAGGTTGAAGCTTTCTTT. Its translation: CSVGEVEAFF. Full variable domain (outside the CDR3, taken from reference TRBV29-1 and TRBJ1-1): SAVISQKPSRDICQRGTSLTIQCQVDSQVTMMFWYRQQPGQSLTLIATANQGSEATYESGFVIDKFPISRPNLTFSTLTVSNMSPEDSSIYLCSVGEVEAFFGQGTRLTVV.

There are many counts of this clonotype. The chain's CDR3 is CASSQLGQHF. CDR3 nucleotide sequence: TGTGCCAGCAGTCAACTGGGACAGCATTTT. The chain joins TRBV12-3 or TRBV12-4 to TRBJ1-5; D uncertain. The CDR3 totals 10 residues. Trimming removed 5 bases from V and 13 bases from J, with 9 bases in between.

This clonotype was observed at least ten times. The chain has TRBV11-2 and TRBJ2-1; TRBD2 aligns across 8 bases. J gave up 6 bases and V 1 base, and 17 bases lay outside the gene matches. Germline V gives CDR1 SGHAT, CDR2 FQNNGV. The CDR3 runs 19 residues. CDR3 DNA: TGTGCCAGCAGCTTAGGGCGGCTCTTAAGCGGGGGTCCGATCAATGAGCAGTTCTTC. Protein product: CASSLGRLLSGGPINEQFF.